Below, 7 T cell receptor beta chains from the same sample are listed, as sequenced in a study of PD-1 blockade in classical Hodgkin lymphoma. The method was immunoSEQ multiplex PCR; TCRdb's version includes in-frame clones alone and lacks a portion of them. The sample has 150,000 or so clones, 78% seen once. There was relapse after autologous stem cell transplantation in every patient, and there was variation in brentuximab vedotin exposure. The sample here was peripheral blood mononuclear cells (PBMCs), taken before the second cycle of nivolumab. These receptors were collected from a human donor with classical Hodgkin lymphoma.

The chain combines TRBV7-2 with TRBJ2-7; TRBD2 matches 8 bases. Germline trimming cut 2 bases from V and 5 bases from J; bases unmatched to any gene: 8. Germline CDR1 and CDR2: SGHTA and FQGNSA. The CDR3 sequence is 15 residues long. The CDR3 region has the DNA TGTGCCAGCAGCTTATTTTCGGGAGGGCTGGACGAGCAGTACTTC. Translated: CASSLFSGGLDEQYF.

In DNA form, the CDR3 reads TGTGCCAGTAGTATAGCGCTAGCGGGGTATGAGACCCAGTACTTC. It translates to CASSIALAGYETQYF. This rearrangement joins TRBV19 to TRBJ2-5; 9 bases match TRBD2. This CDR3 region has 15 residues. Germline V CDR1 and CDR2: LNHDA, SQIVND (reference sequence). The V gene end was trimmed by 1 base and the J gene end by 5 bases; junction bases not matched to a gene: 5.

The chain uses TRBV5-1 and TRBJ1-6, with no clear D. V gave up 4 bases and J gave up 5 bases, with 10 bases separating them. The CDR3 spans 14 residues. The germline gives CDR1 SGHRS, CDR2 YFSETQ. CDR3 in amino acids: CASSASQNNSPLHF. In DNA form, the CDR3 reads TGCGCCAGCAGCGCCTCACAGAATAATTCACCCCTCCACTTT.

The chain links TRBV7-2 to TRBJ2-1; tentatively, D is TRBD1 or TRBD2 (5 bases each). With 1 base removed from V and 3 bases from J, the gap between germline ends came to 10 bases. Per germline, CDR1 SGHTA and CDR2 FQGNSA. This CDR3 spans 15 amino acids. CDR3 amino acids: CASSLETGGYNEQFF. CDR3 bases: TGTGCCAGCAGCTTAGAAACTGGGGGCTACAATGAGCAGTTCTTC.

In its sample, this clone was seen once. The genes are TRBV18 and TRBJ1-3; D is undetermined. This CDR3 comprises 15 residues. Trimming shortened V by 2 bases and J by 0 bases, and 8 bases separated the two germline ends. Germline V gene data show CDR1 as KGHSH and CDR2 as LQKENI. In DNA form, the CDR3 reads TGTGCCAGCTCACCAATTCCCAACTCTGGAAACACCATATATTTT. Translation: CASSPIPNSGNTIYF.

This clone has just one count. The chain has TRBV4-2 and TRBJ2-1; tentatively, D is TRBD2 (5 bases). The CDR3 sequence is 15 residues long. The germline V and J ends were trimmed by 0 bases and 6 bases, with 12 bases remaining between them. Germline assignment: CDR1 LGHNA and CDR2 YNFKEQ. The CDR3 reads CASSQEGADPNEQFF. The CDR3 nucleotides are TGTGCCAGCAGCCAAGAGGGAGCGGACCCCAATGAGCAGTTCTTC.

The chain joins TRBV6-4 to TRBJ2-5, with D uncertain. The length of the CDR3 is 12 residues. Germline CDR1 and CDR2: MRHNA and SNTAGT. V lost 7 bases and J 5 bases, leaving 11 bases between the germline ends. The CDR3 DNA sequence: TGTGCCAGCACCTGCCCAAGGGAGACCCAGTACTTC. As protein: CASTCPRETQYF.